This TCR beta chain was recovered during a study of patients and donors after allogeneic stem cell transplantation. TCRdb used MiXCR to reprocess the RT-PCR reads, holding one entry per CDR3 protein. The data contain about a million distinct CDR3 sequences, approximately 18% of them singletons. This clonotype was seen a few times. Germline CDR1 reads KGHDR; CDR2 reads SFDVKD. The CDR3 runs to 15 residues. Trimming at V came to 5 bases and at J to 4 bases, leaving 4 bases not matched to a gene. The TCR sequence derives from a human donor who was either an allogeneic HSCT recipient or a stem cell or donor lymphocyte infusion donor (not recorded which). It is not recorded whose cells these are; they may come from a transplant donor. The sequencing input was blood, either unsorted or a sorted T cell fraction (not recorded which). The chain is built from TRBV24-1 and TRBJ2-2; TRBD2 agrees at 9 bases. The CDR3 reads CATSVAGGGTGELFF. The CDR3 bases are TGTGCCACCAGTGTTGCGGGAGGGGGCACCGGGGAGCTGTTTTTT.